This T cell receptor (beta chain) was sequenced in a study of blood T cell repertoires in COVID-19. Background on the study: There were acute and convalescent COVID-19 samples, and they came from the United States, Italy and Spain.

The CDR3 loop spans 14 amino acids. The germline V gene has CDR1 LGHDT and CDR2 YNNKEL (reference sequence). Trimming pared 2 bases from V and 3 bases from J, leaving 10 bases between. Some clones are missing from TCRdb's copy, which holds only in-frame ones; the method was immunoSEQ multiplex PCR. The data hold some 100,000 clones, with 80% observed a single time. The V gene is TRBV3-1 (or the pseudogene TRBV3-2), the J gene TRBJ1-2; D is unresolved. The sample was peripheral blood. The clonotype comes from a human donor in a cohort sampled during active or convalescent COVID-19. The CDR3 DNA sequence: TGTGCCAGCAGCCAATTTCCTCAGGACTATGGCTACACCTTC. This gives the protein CASSQFPQDYGYTF.